A single sample is the source of the 23 T cell receptor beta chains below, sequenced in a study of blood T cell repertoires in COVID-19. Profiled with immunoSEQ multiplex PCR; TCRdb holds only in-frame clones, not every one. Of roughly 20,000 clones in the sample, less than 85% were seen once. The material sequenced was peripheral blood. The receptors originated from a man older than 75 with acute or convalescent COVID-19.

V is TRBV27 and J is TRBJ2-1; D is perhaps TRBD1 (5 bases). CDR1 is MNHEY and CDR2 is SMNVEV in the germline V gene (reference sequence). CDR3 length equals 15 residues. Trimming pared 4 bases from V and 0 bases from J, leaving 10 bases between. Here the CDR3 reads CASSSIQGSYNEQFF. The CDR3 region has the DNA TGTGCCAGCAGTTCGATTCAGGGCTCCTACAATGAGCAGTTCTTC.

This clone was detected a few times. The rearrangement joins TRBV2 to TRBJ2-1; the D gene is possibly TRBD2 (6 bases). Germline V gene data show CDR1 as SNHLY and CDR2 as FYNNEI. Trimming took off 3 bases at V and 8 bases at J, with 11 bases between the two ends. CDR3 size: 13 residues. In DNA, the CDR3 is TGTGCCAGCAGTGACCCGGGAGTCGATGAGCAGTTCTTC. The encoded protein is CASSDPGVDEQFF.

The rearrangement joins TRBV28 to TRBJ1-5; D uncertain. The CDR3 runs 19 residues. With 5 bases removed from V and 4 bases from J, the gap between germline ends came to 27 bases. Germline V gene lookup returns CDR1 MDHEN and CDR2 SYDVKM. The CDR3 region is CASSGRRATLAAPNQPQHF. In nucleotides, the CDR3 is TGTGCCAGCAGTGGACGGAGGGCGACTCTTGCAGCCCCGAATCAGCCCCAGCATTTT.

This clone was seen a few times. The CDR3 sequence is CASTERERLAKNIQYF. DNA for the CDR3: TGTGCCAGTACCGAAAGAGAACGCTTAGCCAAAAACATTCAGTACTTC. The V gene is TRBV19, the J gene TRBJ2-4; D unresolved. This CDR3 has 16 amino acids. CDR1 and CDR2 (germline): LNHDA, SQIVND (reference sequence). V was pared by 7 bases and J by 0 bases, with 16 bases between.

The gene calls are TRBV5-6 and TRBJ1-1; no firm D call. The V gene's germline CDR1 is SGHDT and CDR2 YYEEEE. Trimming removed 4 bases from V and 0 bases from J, with 4 bases in between. The CDR3 loop spans 12 amino acids. CDR3 DNA: TGTGCCAGCAGCAGAGTGAACACTGAAGCTTTCTTT. Amino acid sequence: CASSRVNTEAFF.

The V gene is TRBV19, the J gene TRBJ1-1, with D unclear. From germline, CDR1 is LNHDA and CDR2 SQIVND (reference sequence). This CDR3 is built from 12 residues. V lost 7 bases to trimming and J lost 5 bases, with 11 bases between them. CDR3 in amino acids: CASTGRRTEAFF. The CDR3 DNA sequence: TGTGCCAGTACCGGGCGGAGGACTGAAGCTTTCTTT.

By share, this clone ranks as medium-sized (0.01 to 0.1%). This rearrangement joins TRBV5-1 to TRBJ1-6, with 7 bases lining up with TRBD1. There are 15 residues in the CDR3. Germline V CDR1 and CDR2: SGHRS, YFSETQ. V dropped 0 bases and J dropped 13; count of bases not matched to a gene: 10. The CDR3 spells CASSLGLSTGEPLHF. The CDR3 coding sequence is TGCGCCAGCAGCTTGGGTTTGTCTACAGGGGAGCCCCTCCACTTT. The full variable domain, rest sourced from reference TRBV5-1 and TRBJ1-6, is KAGVTQTPRYLIKTRGQQVTLSCSPISGHRSVSWYQQTPGQGLQFLFEYFSETQRNKGNFPGRFSGRQFSNSRSEMNVSTLELGDSALYLCASSLGLSTGEPLHFGNGTRLTVT.

This clone was seen more than once but under ten times. The V gene is TRBV5-1, the J gene TRBJ1-1; D call uncertain. From germline, CDR1 is SGHRS and CDR2 YFSETQ. Trimming took 0 bases from V and 5 from J, leaving 11 bases between them. The CDR3 totals 14 residues. The CDR3 loop is CASSLGEGLTEAFF. The CDR3 bases are TGCGCCAGCAGCTTGGGTGAGGGTTTGACTGAAGCTTTCTTT.

This rearrangement joins TRBV5-8 to TRBJ2-7; D perhaps matches TRBD2 (5 bases). Germline lookup yields CDR1 SGHTS and CDR2 YDEGEE. The CDR3 consists of 14 residues. Trimming removed 6 bases from V and 4 bases from J, with 17 bases in between. The CDR3 is CASTRGYFVYEQYF. The CDR3 region has the DNA TGTGCCAGCACACGGGGATACTTTGTTTACGAGCAGTACTTC.

The rearrangement joins TRBV5-1 to TRBJ2-2; 8 bases fit TRBD1. Losses at the gene ends were 4 bases for V and 6 bases for J; bases not matched to a gene: 8. The CDR3 loop spans 15 amino acids. Germline values: CDR1 SGHRS, CDR2 YFSETQ. CDR3 nucleotide sequence: TGCGCCAGCAGCCGAGGGACAGGTTTTGCCGGGGAGCTGTTTTTT. Amino acids: CASSRGTGFAGELFF.

This clone turned up a few times. The chain has TRBV2 and TRBJ1-5; D is unclear. Germline CDR1 reads SNHLY; CDR2 reads FYNNEI. The germline V and J ends were trimmed by 6 bases and 7 bases, with 16 bases remaining between them. This CDR3 has 14 residues. This CDR3 reads CASRYTTPGQPQHF. DNA for the CDR3: TGTGCCAGCAGATATACAACACCGGGGCAGCCCCAGCATTTT.

This clone was counted once. V gene TRBV5-1 combines with J gene TRBJ2-3; D is perhaps TRBD1 (7 bases). The CDR3 contains 14 residues. The V end was cut by 8 bases, the J end by 10 bases, with 23 bases between. The germline V gene has CDR1 SGHRS and CDR2 YFSETQ. Here the CDR3 reads CARWGRGAPGAQYF. The CDR3 nucleotides are TGCGCCAGATGGGGCAGGGGGGCCCCTGGAGCGCAGTATTTT.

The chain joins TRBV5-1 to TRBJ2-3; a possible D gene is TRBD2 (6 bases). The CDR3 sequence is 14 residues long. The V and J ends lost 0 bases and 5 bases respectively, with 10 bases between them. Germline V gives CDR1 SGHRS, CDR2 YFSETQ. In DNA form, the CDR3 reads TGCGCCAGCAGCTTGGAACTAGCCGGAGATACGCAGTATTTT. It specifies CASSLELAGDTQYF.

This CDR3 is CASSVVAENTEAFF. Here the CDR3 DNA reads TGTGCCAGCAGCGTAGTGGCCGAGAACACTGAAGCTTTCTTT. The V call is TRBV9, the J call TRBJ1-1; D is unresolved. Germline CDR1 reads SGDLS; CDR2 reads YYNGEE. The CDR3 is 14 amino acids. V was clipped by 0 bases and J by 1 base, with 7 bases between them. Together with reference TRBV9 and TRBJ1-1, the CDR3 gives the full variable domain: DSGVTQTPKHLITATGQRVTLRCSPRSGDLSVYWYQQSLDQGLQFLIQYYNGEERAKGNILERFSAQQFPDLHSELNLSSLELGDSALYFCASSVVAENTEAFFGQGTRLTVV.

In its sample, this clone ranks as medium-sized. The V and J genes are TRBV4-1 and TRBJ1-6; D may be TRBD1 (5 bases). V was clipped by 0 bases and J by 8 bases, with 11 bases between them. Per the germline V gene, CDR1 is MGHRA and CDR2 is YSYEKL. This CDR3 comprises 15 residues. The CDR3 spells CASSQEVTGDSPLHF. The DNA of the CDR3 is TGCGCCAGCAGCCAAGAGGTCACGGGGGATTCACCCCTCCACTTT.

This sequence joins TRBV14 and TRBJ1-2; D possibly corresponds to TRBD1 (6 bases). CDR3 length: 14 amino acids. From germline, CDR1 is SGHDN and CDR2 FVKESK. Trimming removed 1 base from V and 0 bases from J, with 6 bases in between. CDR3 in amino acids: CASSQGTANYGYTF. CDR3 DNA: TGTGCCAGCAGCCAAGGGACAGCTAACTATGGCTACACCTTC.

This clone was picked up a small number of times. V gene TRBV18 combines with J gene TRBJ2-7, with 9 nucleotides matching TRBD2. V was pared by 6 bases and J by 1 base, with 10 bases of the junction left unmatched. CDR1 KGHSH and CDR2 LQKENI come from the germline V gene. The CDR3 loop spans 16 amino acids. The CDR3 region has the DNA TGTGCCAGCTCCCTCAATCGGCGGGAGGGTTCCTACGAGCAGTACTTC. Amino acids: CASSLNRREGSYEQYF.

Only one count was recorded for this clone. The chain carries TRBV11-2 and TRBJ2-1; D might be TRBD2 (6 bases). This CDR3 region has 15 residues. Germline-derived CDR1 and CDR2 are SGHAT and FQNNGV. V was trimmed by 5 bases and J by 5 bases, leaving 16 bases between them. CDR3 sequence (DNA): TGTGCCAGCAGCCCGTCGGGACTCGTCAACAATGAGCAGTTCTTC. Its protein product is CASSPSGLVNNEQFF.

J is TRBJ2-2 and V is TRBV7-3, with TRBD1 identical over 10 bases. The CDR3 has 15 amino acids. Per germline, CDR1 SGHTA and CDR2 FQGTGA. V shed 5 bases and J 5 bases; nucleotides not matched to a gene: 5. The CDR3 is CASSKTGGWTGELFF. CDR3 DNA: TGTGCCAGCAGCAAGACAGGGGGCTGGACCGGGGAGCTGTTTTTT.

This clone was detected only once. V gene TRBV7-6 combines with J gene TRBJ2-1, with a tentative D call TRBD2 (5 bases). The CDR3 is made up of 15 amino acids. The germline CDR1 and CDR2 sequences are SGHVS and FNYEAQ. The V gene lost 0 bases and the J gene lost 2 bases, with 8 bases spanning the gap. DNA for the CDR3: TGTGCCAGCAGCTTAGCGGGTAGCGCCTACAATGAGCAGTTCTTC. Its translation: CASSLAGSAYNEQFF.

The chain employs TRBV19 and TRBJ1-4, with TRBD1 matching over 8 bases. CDR1 and CDR2 from the germline V gene are LNHDA and SQIVND (reference sequence). This CDR3 has 16 amino acids. The V gene end was trimmed by 4 bases and the J gene end by 0 bases; junction bases not matched to a gene: 4. The CDR3 sequence: CASSRTGRATNEKLFF. The CDR3 coding sequence is TGTGCCAGTAGTAGGACAGGGCGTGCAACTAATGAAAAACTGTTTTTT. The full variable domain, completed using reference TRBV19 and TRBJ1-4, is DGGITQSPKYLFRKEGQNVTLSCEQNLNHDAMYWYRQDPGQGLRLIYYSQIVNDFQKGDIAEGYSVSREKKESFPLTVTSAQKNPTAFYLCASSRTGRATNEKLFFGSGTQLSVL.

The chain employs TRBV5-1 and TRBJ2-5; perhaps TRBD2 as D (5 bases). The ends were cut back, 3 bases at V and 5 bases at J, with 11 bases in the middle. The germline V gene encodes CDR1 SGHRS and CDR2 YFSETQ. CDR3 length: 13 residues. The CDR3 spells CASSSGEWETQYF. The CDR3, as DNA: TGCGCCAGCAGCTCCGGGGAGTGGGAGACCCAGTACTTC.

This clone has more than one count but fewer than ten. The chain recombines TRBV18 with TRBJ1-3, with TRBD1 matching 7 bases. The CDR3 extends over 16 amino acids. CDR1 and CDR2 from the germline V gene are KGHSH and LQKENI. J gave up 0 bases and V 3 bases, and 5 bases lay outside the gene matches. In DNA, the CDR3 is TGTGCCAGCTCACCGGGACAGCCGAACTCTGGAAACACCATATATTTT. Protein sequence: CASSPGQPNSGNTIYF.